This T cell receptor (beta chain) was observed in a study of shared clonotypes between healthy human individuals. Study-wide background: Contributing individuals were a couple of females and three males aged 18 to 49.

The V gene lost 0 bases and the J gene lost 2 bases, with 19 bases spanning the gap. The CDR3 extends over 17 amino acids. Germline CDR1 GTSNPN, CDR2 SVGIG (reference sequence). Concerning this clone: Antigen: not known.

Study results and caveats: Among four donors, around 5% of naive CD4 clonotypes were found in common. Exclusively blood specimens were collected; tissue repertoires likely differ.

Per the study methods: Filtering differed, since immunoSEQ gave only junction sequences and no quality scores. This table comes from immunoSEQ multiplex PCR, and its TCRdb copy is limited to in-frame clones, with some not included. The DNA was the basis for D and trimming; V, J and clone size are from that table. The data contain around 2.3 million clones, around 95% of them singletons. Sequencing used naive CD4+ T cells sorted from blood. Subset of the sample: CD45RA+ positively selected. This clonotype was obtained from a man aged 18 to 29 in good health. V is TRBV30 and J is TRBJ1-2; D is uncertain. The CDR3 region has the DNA TGTGCCTGGAGTGTCCCCCCCCCGAGCCAGTTGAACTATGGCTACACCTTC. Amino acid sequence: CAWSVPPPSQLNYGYTF. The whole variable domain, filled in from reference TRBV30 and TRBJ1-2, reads SQTIHQWPATLVQPVGSPLSLECTVEGTSNPNLYWYRQAAGRGLQLLFYSVGIGQISSEVPQNLSASRPQDRQFILSSKKLLLSDSGFYLCAWSVPPPSQLNYGYTFGSGTRLTVV.